This TCR beta chain was captured by sequencing in a study of blood T cell repertoires in COVID-19. Per the authors' pipeline: Estimates of nucleated cell counts were drawn from the amplification of reference gene primers. Clones were sequenced by immunoSEQ multiplex PCR, and TCRdb holds only the in-frame ones, with some missing. The V and J calls and clone size come from that table; D and trimming were worked out from the DNA. The sample has 94,000 or so clones; about 86% are singletons. The sequence was collected from a woman aged 70 to 79 with acute or convalescent COVID-19. The sample was peripheral blood.

DNA for the CDR3: TGTGCCAGCAGCTTGAGGGGGCCGGAGACCCAGTACTTC. Translated: CASSLRGPETQYF. The chain is built from TRBV7-9 and TRBJ2-5; 7 nucleotides line up with TRBD1. The CDR3 sequence is 13 residues long. Germline CDR1 and CDR2: SEHNR and FQNEAQ (reference sequence). Losses at the gene ends were 3 bases for V and 5 bases for J; bases not matched to a gene: 3.